The T cell receptor (beta chain) described here comes from a study of cytomegalovirus exposure and HLA in healthy donors. The CDR3 runs to 14 residues. CDR1 is SGHTS and CDR2 is YDEGEE in the germline V gene. With 1 base removed from V and 1 base from J, the gap between germline ends came to 8 bases. With respect to this clone: Antigen unknown.

Findings and limits, study-wide: As confirmed in vitro, three CMV-associated chains were specific for CMV antigens. A later analysis reportedly found that, within productive TCRs, an Asian-associated ancestry cluster had fewer N-insertions than the mean observed across the roughly 630 donors. Reported performance of the classifier showed diagnosis of cytomegalovirus status with high specificity and sensitivity.

Primers: 60 Vbeta forward and 13 Jbeta reverse. Study processing details: Roughly 11 million shared chains were among the about 80 million unique TCR beta chains that a later analysis counted. Some clones are missing from TCRdb's copy, which holds only in-frame ones; the method was immunoSEQ multiplex PCR. That table gives V, J and clone size, and the DNA gave D and trimming. The sample has 95,000 to 150,000 clones, approximately 76% seen once. This receptor was taken from a man in his fifties or sixties in good health and CMV-seropositive. Specimen: PBMCs. V and J are TRBV5-8 and TRBJ1-1, with no clear D. The CDR3 coding sequence is TGTGCCAGCAGCTTGTCCCTGGCGAACACTGAAGCTTTCTTT. Translation: CASSLSLANTEAFF.